This T cell receptor (beta chain) was obtained from a study of T-cell memory formation after mild COVID-19. TCRdb re-called the 5' RACE reads with MiXCR, one entry per CDR3 protein. The sample lists under 450,000 distinct CDR3 sequences, roughly a quarter occurring once. This clonotype was obtained from an adult woman who had mild COVID-19 (a few samples of this study predate the infection). Cell type and time point are not known. Sequenced material: PBMCs or a T cell subset sorted from them (not recorded which).

CDR3 region: CASSVGTTGEQYF. DNA of the CDR3: TGTGCCAGCAGCGTAGGTACGACGGGGGAGCAGTACTTC. The V and J genes are TRBV9 and TRBJ2-7; D is possibly TRBD2 (5 bases). CDR3 length: 13 residues. Trimming removed 0 bases at V and 7 bases at J, with 11 bases between. CDR1 is SGDLS and CDR2 is YYNGEE in the germline V gene.